This TCR beta chain emerged from a study of metastatic and nonmetastatic thyroid tumors. TCRdb re-called clones from the PCR reads using MiXCR. The data hold about 35,000 clones, with approximately 32% observed a single time. Many counts were recorded for this clone. A clone one base away is much larger, so this may be a read error. V was cut by 6 bases and J by 8 bases, with 15 bases left in between. The CDR3 runs 13 residues. Each patient came to thyroid surgery without any prior treatment (of any kind). Sequencing was performed on blood. The chain recombines TRBV12-3 or TRBV12-4 with TRBJ2-3; D is perhaps TRBD2 (5 bases). The TCR originated in a female donor with papillary thyroid cancer or a benign thyroid nodule (not recorded which). Some clones in this sample may be carry-over from other donors' samples. CDR3 DNA: TGTGCCAGCAGCCTTAGCGTTCCAGGTACGCAGTATTTT. Translated, it gives CASSLSVPGTQYF.